One and the same sample provided the 28 T cell receptor beta chains below, sequenced in a study of shared clonotypes between healthy human individuals. Measured with immunoSEQ multiplex PCR; TCRdb has only the in-frame clones, and not every one. Among about 120,000 clones listed, under 70% were seen once. Sequenced: memory CD8+ T cells sorted from blood. The subset: CD45RO+ cells pooled with CCR7-negative TemRA cells. Receptor source: a woman aged 25-40 years in good health.

The V call is TRBV6-1, the J call TRBJ2-3, with D perhaps assigned TRBD1 or TRBD2 (5 bases each). V gave up 8 bases and J gave up 4 bases, with 19 bases separating them. Germline CDR1 MNHNS, CDR2 SASEGT. The CDR3 is made up of 15 amino acids. The CDR3 nucleotides are TGTGCCAGCTCGGGGCGGGCGGATCTTTCAGATACGCAGTATTTT. This translates into CASSGRADLSDTQYF.

The chain links TRBV9 to TRBJ2-5; the match to TRBD2 covers 8 bases. The CDR3 runs to 14 residues. From germline, CDR1 is SGDLS and CDR2 YYNGEE. With V trimmed by 3 bases and J by 4 bases, 5 bases remained unmatched. The CDR3 sequence is CASSGGTRGETQYF. The CDR3 DNA reads TGTGCCAGCAGCGGGGGGACTAGGGGAGAGACCCAGTACTTC.

This clone is termed medium-sized. The V gene is TRBV6-1, the J gene TRBJ2-1; 16 nucleotides line up with TRBD2. The germline V gene has CDR1 MNHNS and CDR2 SASEGT. This CDR3 has 15 residues. Unmatched junction bases numbered 4, after V lost 6 bases and J lost 8 bases. Here the CDR3 reads CASSSGTSGGDEQFF. The CDR3 coding sequence is TGTGCCAGCAGCTCCGGGACTAGCGGGGGGGATGAGCAGTTCTTC.

This clone was found a few times. Here the CDR3 DNA reads TGCGCCAGCAGTGAGTATGTATCTTACGAGCAGTACTTC. Protein: CASSEYVSYEQYF. The chain recombines TRBV4-1 with TRBJ2-7; D ambiguous. This CDR3 is 13 amino acids long. Deletions cut 6 bases from V and 4 bases from J, with 13 bases between. Germline CDR1 is MGHRA and CDR2 is YSYEKL.

This clone showed up just a few times. The CDR3 sequence is CASSEQNRGYEQYF. The DNA of the CDR3 is TGTGCCAGCAGCGAACAGAACAGGGGCTACGAGCAGTACTTC. The chain couples TRBV7-9 to TRBJ2-7; 7 bases match TRBD1. The V segment lost 5 bases and the J segment 3 bases; nucleotides outside the gene matches: 7. Germline CDR1 reads SEHNR; CDR2 reads FQNEAQ (reference sequence). The CDR3 length is 14 residues.

CDR3 protein: CASSYGQTDTQYF. Written as DNA, the CDR3 is TGCGCCAGCAGCTACGGACAGACAGATACGCAGTATTTT. The chain combines TRBV5-1 with TRBJ2-3; D is perhaps TRBD1 (6 bases). This CDR3 spans 13 amino acids. Germline loops: CDR1 SGHRS, CDR2 YFSETQ. Trimming took off 3 bases at V and 3 bases at J, with 8 bases between the two ends.

The chain employs TRBV29-1 and TRBJ2-1; D call uncertain. The CDR3 length is 15 residues. Trimming cost V 4 bases and J 0 bases, with 13 bases left between them. Germline CDR1 and CDR2: SQVTM and ANQGSEA. The CDR3: CSVGAALSSYNEQFF. In nucleotides, the CDR3 is TGCAGCGTTGGGGCAGCCTTAAGCTCCTACAATGAGCAGTTCTTC.

V usage is TRBV15 and J usage is TRBJ2-1; maybe TRBD2 (5 bases). V was cut by 4 bases and J by 3 bases, with 10 bases left in between. The CDR3 has 14 residues. Germline assignment: CDR1 LNHNV and CDR2 YYDKDF (reference sequence). DNA for the CDR3: TGTGCCACCAGCATACTAGTGAACTACAATGAGCAGTTCTTC. It yields the protein CATSILVNYNEQFF.

In this sample, this clone turned up many times. This sequence joins TRBV29-1 and TRBJ2-2; a possible D gene is TRBD2 (6 bases). The germline V gene has CDR1 SQVTM and CDR2 ANQGSEA. The V and J ends lost 6 bases and 2 bases respectively, with 10 bases between them. The CDR3 loop spans 13 amino acids. CDR3 residues: CSVTSSNTGELFF. DNA of the CDR3: TGCAGCGTCACTAGCTCTAACACCGGGGAGCTGTTTTTT.

Turning to this clone: A much larger clone differs by one base, so this may be a read error. Distinct nucleotide sequences in the sample also encode this CDR3. This sequence joins TRBV9 and TRBJ2-3; no clear D. Trimming pared 1 base from V and 1 base from J, leaving 7 bases between. Germline V gene data show CDR1 as SGDLS and CDR2 as YYNGEE. The CDR3 has 14 residues. The CDR3 DNA reads TGTGCCAGCAGCGTATCTTGGGGCACAGATACGCAGTATTTT. Protein: CASSVSWGTDTQYF.

This chain uses TRBV7-9 with TRBJ1-4; 12 bases agree with TRBD1. Germline V gene sequence: CDR1 SEHNR, CDR2 FQNEAQ (reference sequence). The trim removed 4 bases at V and 7 bases at J, leaving 10 bases unmatched. The CDR3 is 17 amino acids. CDR3 sequence: CASSWGTGGFEGEKLFF. The CDR3 bases are TGTGCCAGCAGCTGGGGGACAGGGGGCTTTGAGGGTGAAAAACTGTTTTTT.

V and J are TRBV5-6 and TRBJ2-5, with D uncertain. The CDR3 is 16 residues long. Per the germline V gene, CDR1 is SGHDT and CDR2 is YYEEEE. Trimming pared 4 bases from V and 2 bases from J, leaving 18 bases between. CDR3 protein: CASSHWIVFGQETQYF. CDR3 sequence (DNA): TGTGCCAGCAGCCATTGGATAGTTTTTGGGCAAGAGACCCAGTACTTC.

This clone was detected a few times. The chain is built from TRBV28 and TRBJ1-1; a weak D match, TRBD1 (6 bases). CDR3 length: 13 amino acids. Germline CDR1 reads MDHEN; CDR2 reads SYDVKM. Trimming took off 5 bases at V and 8 bases at J, with 15 bases between the two ends. The CDR3 nucleotides read TGTGCCAGCAGTCTGCCTTTGGGGGCAGAAGCTTTCTTT. Encoded protein: CASSLPLGAEAFF.

The genes are TRBV15 and TRBJ1-2; 7 nucleotides line up with TRBD1. Trimming at V came to 5 bases and at J to 3 bases, leaving 9 bases not matched to a gene. This CDR3 has 15 residues. In germline, CDR1 is LNHNV, CDR2 YYDKDF (reference sequence). CDR3 protein: CATSGYRGLDYGYTF. CDR3 bases: TGTGCCACCAGCGGGTACAGGGGTCTGGACTATGGCTACACCTTC.

This clone has a single count. The genes are TRBV6-1 and TRBJ2-3; 11 bases agree with TRBD2. V shed 4 bases and J 1 base; nucleotides not matched to a gene: 10. The CDR3 extends over 18 amino acids. Germline loops: CDR1 MNHNS, CDR2 SASEGT. CDR3 residues: CASSGIAGGPGGTDTQYF. The DNA of the CDR3 is TGTGCCAGCAGTGGAATAGCGGGAGGGCCCGGTGGCACAGATACGCAGTATTTT.

The chain links TRBV27 to TRBJ1-4; 11 positions agree with TRBD1. The germline V gene encodes CDR1 MNHEY and CDR2 SMNVEV (reference sequence). This CDR3 is built from 13 residues. The V gene end was trimmed by 7 bases and the J gene end by 14 bases; junction bases not matched to a gene: 9. CDR3 region: CASMGTGGGKLFF. CDR3 sequence (DNA): TGTGCCAGCATGGGGACAGGGGGAGGGAAGCTGTTTTTT.

The V and J genes are TRBV18 and TRBJ2-7, with 10 bases matching TRBD1. J was trimmed by 2 bases and V by 0 bases; bases with no gene match: 1. CDR3 length: 15 amino acids. Germline lookup yields CDR1 KGHSH and CDR2 LQKENI. CDR3 nucleotides: TGTGCCAGCTCACCACCGGGGACAGGGGCCTACGAGCAGTACTTC. This encodes CASSPPGTGAYEQYF.

The chain links TRBV5-1 to TRBJ2-5, with 8 bases identical to TRBD1. CDR3 length: 14 residues. CDR1 is SGHRS and CDR2 is YFSETQ in the germline V gene. Germline trimming cut 4 bases from V and 6 bases from J; bases unmatched to any gene: 8. In DNA, the CDR3 is TGCGCCAGCAGCCCATACGGACAGGGCCAGACCCAGTACTTC. It codes for CASSPYGQGQTQYF.

The J gene is TRBJ2-2, the V gene TRBV25-1; TRBD1 or TRBD2 may be the D gene (5 bases each). The V end was cut by 8 bases, the J end by 1 base, with 11 bases between. Per germline, CDR1 MGHDK and CDR2 SYGVNS. The CDR3 contains 14 residues. CDR3 coding DNA: TGTGCCAGCGGGGACGGTCAGAACACCGGGGAGCTGTTTTTT. It yields the protein CASGDGQNTGELFF.

The chain combines TRBV19 with TRBJ1-1, with D perhaps matching TRBD1 (5 bases). CDR1 and CDR2 from the germline V gene are LNHDA and SQIVND (reference sequence). The CDR3 sequence is 13 residues long. Trimming took 4 bases from V and 9 from J, leaving 15 bases between them. This chain's CDR3 is CASSSGPWGQAFF. The CDR3 DNA reads TGTGCCAGTAGTAGTGGCCCTTGGGGACAAGCTTTCTTT.

This chain links TRBV6-1 with TRBJ2-2, with D maybe TRBD1 (7 bases). Germline V gene data show CDR1 as MNHNS and CDR2 as SASEGT. Trimming pared 9 bases from V and 5 bases from J, leaving 13 bases between. This CDR3 region has 13 residues. The CDR3 DNA reads as TGTGCCAGTTGCAGGGGGGAGACCGGGGAGCTGTTTTTT. The encoded protein is CASCRGETGELFF.

This clone appeared once. The rearrangement joins TRBV5-1 to TRBJ2-3, with TRBD2 matching over 13 bases. Per germline, CDR1 SGHRS and CDR2 YFSETQ. This CDR3 region has 18 residues. J was trimmed by 0 bases and V by 4 bases; bases with no gene match: 8. The CDR3 coding sequence is TGCGCCAGCAGCCCGCCCGGGACTAGCGGGACTAGCACAGATACGCAGTATTTT. Encoded protein: CASSPPGTSGTSTDTQYF.

The rearrangement uses TRBV7-6 and TRBJ2-5; perhaps TRBD1 as D (5 bases). The germline V and J ends were trimmed by 5 bases and 6 bases, with 22 bases remaining between them. The germline gives CDR1 SGHVS, CDR2 FNYEAQ. CDR3 length: 16 amino acids. This CDR3 is CASSRTQAGAQQTQYF. CDR3 bases: TGTGCCAGCAGCCGTACCCAGGCTGGGGCTCAGCAGACCCAGTACTTC. Full variable domain (missing parts from reference TRBV7-6 and TRBJ2-5): GAGVSQSPRYKVTKRGQDVALRCDPISGHVSLYWYRQALGQGPEFLTYFNYEAQQDKSGLPNDRFSAERPEGSISTLTIQRTEQRDSAMYRCASSRTQAGAQQTQYFGPGTRLLVL.

The chain carries TRBV5-1 and TRBJ1-1; TRBD1 matches 7 bases. The CDR3 contains 15 residues. After removal of 7 bases from V and 0 bases from J, the junction contained 9 bases not matched to a gene. Germline V gives CDR1 SGHRS, CDR2 YFSETQ. CDR3 protein: CASGNLGGMNTEAFF. CDR3 coding DNA: TGCGCCAGCGGGAATTTAGGGGGCATGAACACTGAAGCTTTCTTT.

This chain connects TRBV29-1 to TRBJ2-1, with D perhaps given as TRBD1 or TRBD2 (5 bases each). Germline V gene data show CDR1 as SQVTM and CDR2 as ANQGSEA. The CDR3 loop spans 14 amino acids. The germline V and J ends were trimmed by 1 base and 6 bases, with 13 bases remaining between them. CDR3 loop: CSVEGWGWPNEQFF. In nucleotides, the CDR3 is TGCAGCGTTGAAGGCTGGGGGTGGCCCAATGAGCAGTTCTTC.

V gene TRBV6-1 combines with J gene TRBJ2-7; weak D call: TRBD1 (6 bases). The CDR3 extends over 13 amino acids. Germline V CDR1 and CDR2: MNHNS, SASEGT. V lost 3 bases and J 5 bases, leaving 11 bases between the germline ends. Here the CDR3 reads CASSDVRGDEQYF. The CDR3 DNA follows: TGTGCCAGCAGTGACGTCAGGGGCGACGAGCAGTACTTC.

The chain recombines TRBV15 with TRBJ2-1, with 7 bases that match TRBD2. The CDR3 consists of 14 residues. Trimming at V came to 1 base and at J to 5 bases, leaving 2 bases not matched to a gene. From germline, CDR1 is LNHNV and CDR2 YYDKDF (reference sequence). CDR3 coding DNA: TGTGCCACCAGCAGAGGGACTAGACACAATGAGCAGTTCTTC. This encodes CATSRGTRHNEQFF.

On this clone itself: The sample contains more than one DNA sequence encoding this CDR3. The chain couples TRBV7-8 to TRBJ2-5, with 11 bases lining up with TRBD2. V lost 4 bases and J lost 2; bases outside the gene matches: 3. CDR3 size: 15 residues. CDR1 is SGHVS, CDR2 FQNEAQ, per germline. This CDR3 reads CASSSGLAAQETQYF. The CDR3 region has the DNA TGTGCCAGCAGCTCGGGACTAGCGGCTCAAGAGACCCAGTACTTC.